This TCR beta chain was recorded in a study of metastatic and nonmetastatic thyroid tumors. Across the whole study: Repertoires were compared across blood and tumor or nodule tissue from malignant and benign thyroid patients. Study results and limitations: TCR beta diversity was reportedly significantly higher in malignant thyroid tumors than benign nodules, in blood and tumor.

Ahead of thyroid surgery, no patient had received treatment of any kind. Authors' data handling: The distant-metastasis classifier for papillary thyroid cancer was built from CDR3 differences across clinicopathological groups. TCRdb used MiXCR to call clones anew from the PCR reads. The V and J calls were determined by TCRdb, not by the authors. The sample contains 9,100 or so clones, around 43% of which appear only once. This clone appeared a few times. Its antigen is undetermined. The clonotype was recovered from a male donor with papillary thyroid cancer or a benign thyroid nodule (not recorded which). Some clones in this sample may be carry-over from other donors' samples. The source material was tumor tissue.

The CDR3 is CAPPKRYEQYF. Here the CDR3 DNA reads TGTGCCCCCCCGAAGCGATACGAGCAGTACTTC. The chain has TRBV28 and TRBJ2-7; no reliable D call. The CDR3 totals 11 residues. Per germline, CDR1 MDHEN and CDR2 SYDVKM. Trimming pared 11 bases from V and 4 bases from J, leaving 12 bases between.